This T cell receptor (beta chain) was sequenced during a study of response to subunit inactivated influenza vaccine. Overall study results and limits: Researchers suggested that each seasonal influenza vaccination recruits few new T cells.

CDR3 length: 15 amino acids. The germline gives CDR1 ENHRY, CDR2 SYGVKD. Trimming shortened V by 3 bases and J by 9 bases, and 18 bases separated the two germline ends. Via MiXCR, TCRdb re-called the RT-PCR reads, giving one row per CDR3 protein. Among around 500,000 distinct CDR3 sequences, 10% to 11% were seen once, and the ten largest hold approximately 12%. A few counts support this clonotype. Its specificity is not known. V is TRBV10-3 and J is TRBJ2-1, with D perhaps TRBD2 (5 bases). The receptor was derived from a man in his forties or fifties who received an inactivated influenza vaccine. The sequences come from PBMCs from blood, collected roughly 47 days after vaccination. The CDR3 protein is CAISDRALGAVEQFF. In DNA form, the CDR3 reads TGTGCCATCAGTGACCGGGCCCTCGGAGCGGTTGAGCAGTTCTTC.